The sequence of this T cell receptor (beta chain) was determined in a study of T cell responses to AZD1222 COVID-19 vaccine. General study findings and limits: Only a handful of AZD1222 recipients, several in all, had baseline seropositivity.

Details on this clone: As yet, its antigen is unknown.

Libraries were prepared by immunoSEQ multiplex PCR; TCRdb keeps only in-frame clonotypes and omits some of them. Among about 140,000 clones listed, around 90% were seen once. The germline V and J ends were trimmed by 4 bases and 6 bases, with 16 bases remaining between them. The CDR3 loop spans 14 amino acids. Germline-derived CDR1 and CDR2 are SGHTA and FQGTGA. This TCR came from an adult who received the MenACWY meningococcal vaccine as a control. The source was peripheral blood, collected 28 days after the second dose of the MenACWY control vaccine. This chain uses TRBV7-3 with TRBJ2-7; TRBD2 might be the D (6 bases). In DNA form, the CDR3 reads TGTGCCAGCAGCTATAGCGGAGGCCCGTCCGAGCAGTACTTC. Protein sequence: CASSYSGGPSEQYF.